Listed below are T cell receptor beta chains from one sample, sequenced in a study of beta chain features in type 1 diabetes. Generated by immunoSEQ multiplex PCR, the TCRdb table keeps only in-frame clones and is missing some. Of about 140,000 clones listed, 9.7% are singletons. The specimen sequenced was central memory CD4+ T cells from blood. Every receptor here comes from a middle-aged woman in good health. Each CDR3 is given with its conserved first and last residue. The order of the fields is CDR3 protein, CDR3 DNA, V gene, D gene, clone size, J gene. A D gene is named only where the DNA matches it firmly. The size of a clone is reported for some rows only, either as once, few or many, or as a class for expanded clones.

CASRGGQEANYGYTF,TGTGCCAGCAGGGGGGGACAGGAAGCTAACTATGGCTACACCTTC,TRBV6-4,TRBD1,NA,TRBJ1-2
CASSLGGQVGQETQYF,TGCGCCAGCAGCTTGGGGGGACAGGTTGGCCAAGAGACCCAGTACTTC,TRBV5-1,TRBD1,few,TRBJ2-5
CASAALVGTSHEQYF,TGTGCCAGCGCGGCCCTCGTGGGGACTTCTCACGAGCAGTACTTC,TRBV7-2,NA,few,TRBJ2-7
CASSPLGGASYNEQFF,TGTGCCAGCAGCCCCCTAGGGGGGGCATCGTACAATGAGCAGTTCTTC,TRBV7-6,NA,NA,TRBJ2-1
CASSQGQGASNQPQHF,TGCGCCAGCAGCCAAGGACAGGGGGCCAGCAATCAGCCCCAGCATTTT,TRBV4-1,TRBD1,few,TRBJ1-5
CATSTSSGTGEETQYF,TGTGCCACCAGCACCAGTTCTGGGACAGGGGAAGAGACCCAGTACTTC,TRBV15,TRBD1,NA,TRBJ2-5
CASSDRKGQFSGNTIYF,TGTGCCAGCAGTGATCGAAAGGGACAGTTCTCTGGAAACACCATATATTTT,TRBV6-4,TRBD1,NA,TRBJ1-3
CASSMGLEAGELFF,TGTGCCAGTAGTATGGGACTAGAGGCCGGGGAGCTGTTTTTT,TRBV19,TRBD2,many,TRBJ2-2
CASSRELQETQYF,TGCGCCAGCAGCCGCGAACTGCAAGAGACCCAGTACTTC,TRBV4-1,NA,NA,TRBJ2-5
CASSEPRLSTDTQYF,TGTGCCAGCAGTGAACCGCGGTTGAGCACAGATACGCAGTATTTT,TRBV6-1,NA,NA,TRBJ2-3
CASSFDSDQPQHF,TGTGCCAGCAGCTTCGACAGTGATCAGCCCCAGCATTTT,TRBV7-8,NA,NA,TRBJ1-5
CASSLGGPGTVPTEAFF,TGTGCCAGCAGCTTAGGGGGGCCCGGGACAGTTCCCACTGAAGCTTTCTTT,TRBV7-2,TRBD1,NA,TRBJ1-1
CASSLSFGGRSEFSYEQYF,TGTGCCAGCAGCTTGAGTTTTGGGGGCCGTAGCGAGTTCTCCTACGAGCAGTACTTC,TRBV11-2,NA,NA,TRBJ2-7
CASSSSGKQTQYF,TGTGCCAGCAGTTCTTCAGGGAAACAGACCCAGTACTTC,TRBV28,NA,NA,TRBJ2-5
CASSEQGSNEQYF,TGTGCCAGCAGTGAGCAGGGATCGAACGAGCAGTACTTC,TRBV2,NA,few,TRBJ2-7
CASKGRSTGDDEQYF,TGTGCCAGCAAAGGACGGTCGACAGGGGACGACGAGCAGTACTTC,TRBV6-5,TRBD1,NA,TRBJ2-7
CASSGGTGGAGHRRDTQYF,TGTGCCAGCAGTGGAGGTACCGGGGGGGCGGGGCACAGGCGAGATACGCAGTATTTT,TRBV6-1,TRBD2,NA,TRBJ2-3
CASQKDSLNTEAFF,TGTGCCAGCCAGAAGGACAGCTTGAACACTGAAGCTTTCTTT,TRBV7-9,NA,NA,TRBJ1-1
CASSFDGGANTGELFF,TGTGCCAGCAGCTTTGACGGGGGGGCCAACACCGGGGAGCTGTTTTTT,TRBV11-2,TRBD2,many,TRBJ2-2
CASSRSRAAGYTF,TGTGCCAGCAGCCGGTCCAGGGCGGCTGGCTACACCTTC,TRBV14,NA,many,TRBJ1-2
CASSEATAGYEQYF,TGTGCCAGCAGTGAAGCAACTGCGGGCTACGAGCAGTACTTC,TRBV6-1,NA,NA,TRBJ2-7
CASSLMAGADTEAFF,TGCGCCAGCAGCTTGATGGCAGGGGCGGACACTGAAGCTTTCTTT,TRBV5-1,NA,few,TRBJ1-1
CASSSGSFETQYF,TGTGCCAGCAGCTCGGGGTCTTTTGAGACCCAGTACTTC,TRBV7-2,NA,few,TRBJ2-5
CAIATGSSNTGELFF,TGTGCCATAGCCACAGGGTCATCGAACACCGGGGAGCTGTTTTTT,TRBV10-3,NA,many,TRBJ2-2
CASSGQGLQEQYF,TGTGCCAGCAGCGGACAGGGTTTGCAGGAGCAGTACTTC,TRBV2,TRBD1,few,TRBJ2-7
CASTVSAGTSTDTQYF,TGCGCCAGCACCGTATCCGCGGGGACTAGCACAGATACGCAGTATTTT,TRBV5-1,NA,few,TRBJ2-3
CASSRGRVNEQFF,TGTGCCAGCTCACGGGGCAGGGTAAATGAGCAGTTCTTC,TRBV18,NA,few,TRBJ2-1
CSVDGQVNTEAFF,TGCAGCGTTGATGGGCAGGTGAACACTGAAGCTTTCTTT,TRBV29-1,NA,NA,TRBJ1-1
CASSEPRDRADTQYF,TGCGCCAGCAGTGAGCCCCGGGACAGGGCAGATACGCAGTATTTT,TRBV10-1,TRBD1,many,TRBJ2-3
CASSRLGDYSPDTQYF,TGTGCCAGCAGTCGGCTGGGGGACTATAGCCCCGATACGCAGTATTTT,TRBV14,TRBD2,few,TRBJ2-3
CSVERTVEQFF,TGCAGCGTGGAGAGGACAGTCGAGCAGTTCTTC,TRBV29-1,NA,many,TRBJ2-1
CASSLSAGGGVGYTF,TGTGCCAGCAGCTTAAGTGCGGGAGGTGGGGTTGGCTACACCTTC,TRBV11-2,NA,few,TRBJ1-2
CASSYPEGAEAFF,TGTGCCAGCAGTTACCCAGAAGGGGCTGAAGCTTTCTTT,TRBV6-6,NA,many,TRBJ1-1
CASSLDRGWDYGYTF,TGCGCCAGCAGCCTGGACAGGGGTTGGGACTATGGCTACACCTTC,TRBV5-1,TRBD1,few,TRBJ1-2
CASSFLGGSGGGEQFF,TGTGCCAGCAGCTTCCTTGGAGGGTCCGGTGGAGGTGAGCAGTTCTTC,TRBV7-8,NA,NA,TRBJ2-1
CASSGRQGRKFF,TGTGCCAGCAGCGGACGACAGGGTCGGAAGTTCTTC,TRBV7-9,TRBD1,NA,TRBJ2-1
CASSRQEQSEKLFF,TGTGCCAGTAGTAGACAGGAGCAGAGTGAAAAACTGTTTTTT,TRBV19,NA,NA,TRBJ1-4
CASSVATKRGGLDTQYF,TGTGCCAGCAGCGTAGCTACGAAGCGGGGGGGCTTAGATACGCAGTATTTT,TRBV9,TRBD2,NA,TRBJ2-3
CASKSGGPYNEQFF,TGTGCCAGCAAATCGGGGGGTCCTTACAATGAGCAGTTCTTC,TRBV2,TRBD2,NA,TRBJ2-1
CASSVGGRVGETQYF,TGTGCCAGCAGCGTTGGTGGGAGGGTAGGAGAGACCCAGTACTTC,TRBV9,TRBD2,NA,TRBJ2-5
CASSANYEQYF,TGCGCCAGCAGTGCAAACTACGAGCAGTACTTC,TRBV10-2,NA,NA,TRBJ2-7
CASSPQTGAPFF,TGTGCCAGTAGCCCACAGACAGGGGCTCCTTTCTTT,TRBV19,TRBD1,NA,TRBJ1-1
CASSPRVDLGPEAFF,TGTGCCAGCAGCCCCCGTGTGGATTTGGGGCCTGAAGCTTTCTTT,TRBV14,NA,few,TRBJ1-1
CASSSADHRGDYEQYF,TGTGCCAGTAGTTCCGCCGATCACAGGGGGGACTACGAGCAGTACTTC,TRBV19,TRBD1,few,TRBJ2-7
CASRPRGTEAFF,TGTGCCAGCAGACCGAGGGGGACTGAAGCTTTCTTT,TRBV11-2,NA,NA,TRBJ1-1
CASSSGVATRVQYF,TGTGCCAGCAGTTCCGGAGTTGCAACTCGGGTTCAGTACTTC,TRBV27,NA,few,TRBJ2-4
CASSTDRGYEQYF,TGTGCCAGTAGTACGGACAGGGGGTACGAGCAGTACTTC,TRBV19,TRBD1,few,TRBJ2-7
CASSRNRGSNQPQHF,TGTGCCAGCTCACGTAACAGGGGTAGCAATCAGCCCCAGCATTTT,TRBV18,TRBD1,NA,TRBJ1-5
CATSRATSGGAETQYF,TGTGCCACCAGCAGAGCCACGAGCGGGGGGGCGGAGACCCAGTACTTC,TRBV15,TRBD2,NA,TRBJ2-5